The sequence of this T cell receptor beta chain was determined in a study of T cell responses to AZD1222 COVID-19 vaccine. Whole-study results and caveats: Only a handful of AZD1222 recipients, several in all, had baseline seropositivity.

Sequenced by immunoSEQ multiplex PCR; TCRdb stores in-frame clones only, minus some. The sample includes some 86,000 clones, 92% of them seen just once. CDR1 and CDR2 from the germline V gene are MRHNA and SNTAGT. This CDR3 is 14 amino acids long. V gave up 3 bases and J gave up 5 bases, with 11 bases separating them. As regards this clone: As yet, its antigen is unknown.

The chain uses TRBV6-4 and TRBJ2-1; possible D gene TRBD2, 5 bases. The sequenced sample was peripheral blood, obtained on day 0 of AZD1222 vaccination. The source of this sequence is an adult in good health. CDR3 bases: TGTGCCAGCAGTGATGCGGGCCAGAACAATGAGCAGTTCTTC. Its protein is CASSDAGQNNEQFF.